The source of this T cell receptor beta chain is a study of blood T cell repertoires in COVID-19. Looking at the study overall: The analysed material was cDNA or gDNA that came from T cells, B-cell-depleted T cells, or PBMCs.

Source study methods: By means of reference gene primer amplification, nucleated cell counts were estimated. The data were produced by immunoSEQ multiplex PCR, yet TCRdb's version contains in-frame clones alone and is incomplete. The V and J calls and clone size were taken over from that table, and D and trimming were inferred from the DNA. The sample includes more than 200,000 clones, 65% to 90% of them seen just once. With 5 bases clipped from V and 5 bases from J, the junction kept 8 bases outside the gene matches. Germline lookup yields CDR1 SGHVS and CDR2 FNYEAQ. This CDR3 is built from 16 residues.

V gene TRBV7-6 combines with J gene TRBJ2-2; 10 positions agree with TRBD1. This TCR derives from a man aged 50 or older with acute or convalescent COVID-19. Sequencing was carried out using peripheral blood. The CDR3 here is CASSPRQGAVTGELFF. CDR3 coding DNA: TGTGCCAGCAGCCCAAGACAGGGGGCGGTGACCGGGGAGCTGTTTTTT.